This T cell receptor beta chain was identified during a study of T cell repertoires in cytomegalovirus infection. Trimming took off 1 base at V and 4 bases at J, with 4 bases between the two ends. CDR1 is KGHSH, CDR2 LQKENI, per germline. This CDR3 is built from 12 residues. TCRdb re-derived calls from the reads in MiXCR, one entry per CDR3 protein. The table lists around 120,000 distinct CDR3 sequences, 20% to 30% of them singletons. This clonotype turned up a few times. Its antigen is not identified. The sequenced sample consisted of PBMCs, sequenced either directly or after in vitro stimulation (not recorded which). This receptor was taken from a human donor in good health (CMV status not recorded). Some clones in this sample may be carry-over from other donors' samples. This chain links TRBV18 with TRBJ1-1; D is ambiguous. CDR3 residues: CASSPQSTEAFF. The CDR3 nucleotides are TGTGCCAGCTCACCACAATCCACTGAAGCTTTCTTT.